This is a list of T cell receptor beta chains from one sample in a study of OX40 agonist ivuxolimab in advanced cancers. Here immunoSEQ multiplex PCR was the method, and the copy in TCRdb shows in-frame clones only, minus some. The sample has tens of thousands of clones; around 80% are singletons. The sample was CD4+ or CD8+ T cells sorted from blood, taken in a trial of the OX40 agonist ivuxolimab. The receptors stem from an adult with an advanced solid tumor such as melanoma, head and neck, liver or kidney cancer. CDR3s include the opening cysteine and the closing phenylalanine or tryptophan. Fields, in order: J gene, V gene, clone size, D gene, CDR3 DNA, CDR3 protein. The D gene is left open where the match is weak. Where a row states a size, it is once, few, many or the class of an expanded clone; other rows omit it.

J: TRBJ1-1; V: TRBV19; size: -; D: -; DNA: TGTGCCAGTAGTCGACAGGCTTCTTCCAGGGGAGCTTTCTTT; CDR3: CASSRQASSRGAFF
J: TRBJ1-3; V: TRBV29-1; size: many; D: -; DNA: TGCAGCGTTGCATCAGGGAATGGAAACACCATATATTTT; CDR3: CSVASGNGNTIYF
J: TRBJ1-1; V: TRBV10-3; size: -; D: -; DNA: TGTGCCATCATCGGGAGCTTAGGTGAAGCTTTCTTT; CDR3: CAIIGSLGEAFF
J: TRBJ1-2; V: TRBV18; size: -; D: -; DNA: TGTGCCAGCTCACCACGACAGGTTAACTATGGCTACACCTTC; CDR3: CASSPRQVNYGYTF
J: TRBJ2-1; V: TRBV4-3; size: -; D: TRBD2; DNA: TGCGCCAGCAGCCAAGATCGACTAGCGGGGGGGCAGTTGCAGTTCTTC; CDR3: CASSQDRLAGGQLQFF
J: TRBJ2-2; V: TRBV15; size: once; D: -; DNA: TGTGCCACCAGCAGGGTCGGGTACAGGGAAGGCGGGGAGCTGTTTTTT; CDR3: CATSRVGYREGGELFF
J: TRBJ1-1; V: TRBV7-9; size: -; D: -; DNA: TGTGCCAGCAGCCGACAGATGAACACTGAAGCTTTCTTT; CDR3: CASSRQMNTEAFF
J: TRBJ2-5; V: TRBV6-5; size: -; D: -; DNA: TGTGCCAGCAGTTATGGACAGAAAGAGACCCAGTACTTC; CDR3: CASSYGQKETQYF
J: TRBJ1-1; V: TRBV5-1; size: -; D: -; DNA: TGCGCCAGCAGCTTGGTTCCTCCAGGAACGGACACTGAAGCTTTCTTT; CDR3: CASSLVPPGTDTEAFF
J: TRBJ2-5; V: TRBV23-1; size: -; D: -; DNA: TGCGCCAGCAGTCAATCGGGGGACCTACAAGAGACCCAGTACTTC; CDR3: CASSQSGDLQETQYF
J: TRBJ1-3; V: TRBV6-5; size: once; D: -; DNA: TGTGCCAGCAGTTACTCGTATAGTACTGGAAACACCATATATTTT; CDR3: CASSYSYSTGNTIYF
J: TRBJ2-7; V: TRBV6-5; size: once; D: -; DNA: TGTGCCAGCAGCCCCGCTAACAGGGCCTACGAGCAGTACTTC; CDR3: CASSPANRAYEQYF
J: TRBJ1-1; V: TRBV10-3; size: -; D: -; DNA: TGTGCCATACAATTACAGGGTGGGACTGAAGCTTTCTTT; CDR3: CAIQLQGGTEAFF
J: TRBJ1-2; V: TRBV19; size: -; D: -; DNA: TGTGCCAGTAGCCCTCGGTCGGCAGCCTTTTACTATGGCTACACCTTC; CDR3: CASSPRSAAFYYGYTF
J: TRBJ1-5; V: TRBV18; size: -; D: TRBD1; DNA: TGTGCCAGCTCACCATTTGACAGGGGATTTAGTGGCAATCAGCCCCAGCATTTT; CDR3: CASSPFDRGFSGNQPQHF
J: TRBJ1-1; V: TRBV5-6; size: -; D: -; DNA: TGTGCCAGCACTCCCGGGACGCAGGCCAACACTGAAGCTTTCTTT; CDR3: CASTPGTQANTEAFF
J: TRBJ1-2; V: TRBV27; size: -; D: TRBD1; DNA: TGTGCCACCCGGCGGGCAGGGGGGAGTTGGGGCTACACCTTC; CDR3: CATRRAGGSWGYTF
J: TRBJ1-6; V: TRBV19; size: -; D: -; DNA: TGTGCCAGTAGTATAGATCGATCCTCACCCCTCCACTTT; CDR3: CASSIDRSSPLHF
J: TRBJ2-7; V: TRBV18; size: -; D: -; DNA: TGTGCCAGCTCACACCCCGGGTACGAGCAGTACTTC; CDR3: CASSHPGYEQYF
J: TRBJ2-3; V: TRBV5-1; size: -; D: TRBD2; DNA: TGCGCCAGCAGCTGGGAGGGACTAGCCGTTACGCAGTATTTT; CDR3: CASSWEGLAVTQYF
J: TRBJ1-2; V: TRBV4-3; size: -; D: -; DNA: TGCGCCAGCAGCCAGAGGAGAATGGATGGCTACACCTTC; CDR3: CASSQRRMDGYTF
J: TRBJ1-2; V: TRBV5-1; size: -; D: TRBD1; DNA: TGCGCCAGCAGCTCCGAAGGGACAGGGGAAGGCTACACCTTC; CDR3: CASSSEGTGEGYTF
J: TRBJ1-5; V: TRBV7-9; size: once; D: -; DNA: TGTGCCAGCAGCTTAGGTAGCCTTCACGGTCAGCCCCAGCATTTT; CDR3: CASSLGSLHGQPQHF
J: TRBJ1-1; V: TRBV11-2; size: -; D: -; DNA: TGTGCCAGCAGCCCCAGGGACGGATGGAACACTGAAGCTTTCTTT; CDR3: CASSPRDGWNTEAFF
J: TRBJ2-3; V: TRBV2; size: -; D: -; DNA: TGTGCCAGCAGTGAAGCGAGCAGGGAAGATACGCAGTATTTT; CDR3: CASSEASREDTQYF
J: TRBJ2-7; V: TRBV27; size: once; D: -; DNA: TGTGCCAGCAGTTTATATACCGGCTACGAGCAGTACTTC; CDR3: CASSLYTGYEQYF